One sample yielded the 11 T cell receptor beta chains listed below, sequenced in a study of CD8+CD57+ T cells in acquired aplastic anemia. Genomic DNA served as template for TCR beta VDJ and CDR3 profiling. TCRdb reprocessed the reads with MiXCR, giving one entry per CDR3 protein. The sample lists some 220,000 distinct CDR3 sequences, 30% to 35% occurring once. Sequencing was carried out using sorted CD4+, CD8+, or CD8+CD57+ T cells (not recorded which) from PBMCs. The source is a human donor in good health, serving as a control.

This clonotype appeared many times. The CDR3 loop is CASSPDTTGELFF. In DNA, the CDR3 is TGTGCCAGCAGCCCGGACACGACCGGGGAGCTGTTTTTT. The chain links TRBV7-3 to TRBJ2-2; the D gene is possibly TRBD1 (5 bases). Germline loops: CDR1 SGHTA, CDR2 FQGTGA. Between the trimmed V and J ends, which lost 5 bases and 5 bases, there was a span of 9 bases. The CDR3 spans 13 residues.

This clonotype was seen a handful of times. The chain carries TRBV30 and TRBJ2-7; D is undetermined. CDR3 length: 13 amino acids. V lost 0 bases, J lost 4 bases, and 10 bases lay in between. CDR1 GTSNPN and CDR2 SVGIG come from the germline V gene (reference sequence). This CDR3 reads CAWSVRPGYEQYF. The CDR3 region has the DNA TGTGCCTGGAGTGTACGTCCCGGATACGAGCAGTACTTC.

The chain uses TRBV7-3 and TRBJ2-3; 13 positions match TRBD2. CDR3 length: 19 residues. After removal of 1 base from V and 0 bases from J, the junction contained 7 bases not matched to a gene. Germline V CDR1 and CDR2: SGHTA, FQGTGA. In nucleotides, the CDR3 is TGTGCCAGCAGCTTAAAGGGGGGACTAGCGGGATCTAGCACAGATACGCAGTATTTT. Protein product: CASSLKGGLAGSSTDTQYF.

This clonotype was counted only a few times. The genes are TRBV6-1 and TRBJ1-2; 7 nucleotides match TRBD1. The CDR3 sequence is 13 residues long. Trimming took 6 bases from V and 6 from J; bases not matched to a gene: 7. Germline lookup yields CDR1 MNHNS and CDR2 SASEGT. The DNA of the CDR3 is TGTGCCAGCAGGCCGGGACAGTCAAATGGCTACACCTTC. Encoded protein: CASRPGQSNGYTF.

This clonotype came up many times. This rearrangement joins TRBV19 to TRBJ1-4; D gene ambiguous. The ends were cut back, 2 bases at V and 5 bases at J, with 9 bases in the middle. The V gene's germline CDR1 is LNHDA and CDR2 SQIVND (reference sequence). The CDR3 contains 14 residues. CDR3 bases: TGTGCCAGTAGTATATGGGCAGAGAATGAAAAACTGTTTTTT. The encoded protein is CASSIWAENEKLFF.

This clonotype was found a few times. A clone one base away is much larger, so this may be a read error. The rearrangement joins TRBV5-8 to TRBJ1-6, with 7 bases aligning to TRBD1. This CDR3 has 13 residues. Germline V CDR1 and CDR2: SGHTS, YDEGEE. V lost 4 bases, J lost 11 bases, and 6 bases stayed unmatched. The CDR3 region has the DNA TGTGCCAGCAGCCAAAACAGGGGAGCACCCCTCCACTTT. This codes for CASSQNRGAPLHF.

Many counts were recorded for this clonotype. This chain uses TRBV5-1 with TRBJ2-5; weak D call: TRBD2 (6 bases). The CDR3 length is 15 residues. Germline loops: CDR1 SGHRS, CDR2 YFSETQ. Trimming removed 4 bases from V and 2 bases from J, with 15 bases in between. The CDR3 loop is CASSQEGYPQETQYF. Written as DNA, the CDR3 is TGCGCCAGCAGCCAGGAGGGTTACCCGCAAGAGACCCAGTACTTC.

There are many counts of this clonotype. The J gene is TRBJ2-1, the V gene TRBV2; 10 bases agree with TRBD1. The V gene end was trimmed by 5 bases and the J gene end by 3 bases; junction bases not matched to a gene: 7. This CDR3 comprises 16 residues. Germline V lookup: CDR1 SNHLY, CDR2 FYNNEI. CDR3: CASSQRQGALYNEQFF. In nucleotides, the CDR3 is TGTGCCAGCAGTCAAAGACAGGGGGCTCTCTACAATGAGCAGTTCTTC.

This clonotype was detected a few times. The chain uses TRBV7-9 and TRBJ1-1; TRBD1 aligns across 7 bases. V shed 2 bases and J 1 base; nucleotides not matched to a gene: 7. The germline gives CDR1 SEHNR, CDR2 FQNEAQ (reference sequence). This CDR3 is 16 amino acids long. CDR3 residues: CASSLMFRQGNTEAFF. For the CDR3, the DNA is TGTGCCAGCAGCTTAATGTTTAGACAGGGGAACACTGAAGCTTTCTTT.

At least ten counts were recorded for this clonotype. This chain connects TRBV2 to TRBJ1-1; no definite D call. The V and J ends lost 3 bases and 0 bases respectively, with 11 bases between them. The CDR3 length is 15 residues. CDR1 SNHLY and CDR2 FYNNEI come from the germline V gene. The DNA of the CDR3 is TGTGCCAGCAGTGATAGACGGATCGTGAACACTGAAGCTTTCTTT. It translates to CASSDRRIVNTEAFF.

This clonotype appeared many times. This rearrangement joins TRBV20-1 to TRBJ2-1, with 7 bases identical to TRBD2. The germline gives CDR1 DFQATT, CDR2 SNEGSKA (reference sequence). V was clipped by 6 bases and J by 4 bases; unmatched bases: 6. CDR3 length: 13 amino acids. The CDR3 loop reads CSAEREPYNEQFF. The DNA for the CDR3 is TGCAGTGCCGAGCGGGAACCGTACAATGAGCAGTTCTTC.